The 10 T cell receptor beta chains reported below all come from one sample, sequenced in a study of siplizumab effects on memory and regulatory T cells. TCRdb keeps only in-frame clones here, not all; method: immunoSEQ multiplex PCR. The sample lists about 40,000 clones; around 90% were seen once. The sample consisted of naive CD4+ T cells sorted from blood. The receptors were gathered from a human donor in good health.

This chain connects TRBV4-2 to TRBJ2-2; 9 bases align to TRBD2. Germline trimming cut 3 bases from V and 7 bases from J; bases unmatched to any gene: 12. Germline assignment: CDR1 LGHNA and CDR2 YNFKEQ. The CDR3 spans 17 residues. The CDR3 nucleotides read TGTGCCAGCAGCCAGGGCGGGGGGGCCTTCCCGAACGGGGAGCTGTTTTTT. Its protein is CASSQGGGAFPNGELFF.

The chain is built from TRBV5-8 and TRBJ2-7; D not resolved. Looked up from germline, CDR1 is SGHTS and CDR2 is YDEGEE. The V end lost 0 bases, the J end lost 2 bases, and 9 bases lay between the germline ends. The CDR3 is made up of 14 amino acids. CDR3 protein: CASSLGPSAYEQYF. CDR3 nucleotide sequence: TGTGCCAGCAGCTTGGGGCCTTCAGCCTACGAGCAGTACTTC. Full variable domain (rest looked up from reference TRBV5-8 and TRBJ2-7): EAGVTQSPTHLIKTRGQQATLRCSPISGHTSVYWYQQALGLGLQFLLWYDEGEERNRGNFPPRFSGRQFPNYSSELNVNALELEDSALYLCASSLGPSAYEQYFGPGTRLTVT.

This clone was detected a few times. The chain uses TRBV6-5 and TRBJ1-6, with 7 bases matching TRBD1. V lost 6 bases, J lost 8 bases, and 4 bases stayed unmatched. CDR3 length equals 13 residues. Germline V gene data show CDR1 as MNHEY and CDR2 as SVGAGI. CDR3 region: CASSNQGDSPLHF. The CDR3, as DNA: TGTGCCAGCAGCAATCAGGGGGATTCACCCCTCCACTTT.

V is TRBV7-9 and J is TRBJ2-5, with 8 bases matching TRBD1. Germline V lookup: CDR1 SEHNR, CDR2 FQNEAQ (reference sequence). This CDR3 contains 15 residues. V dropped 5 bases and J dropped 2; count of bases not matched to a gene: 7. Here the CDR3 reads CASSVGQGLQETQYF. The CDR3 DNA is TGTGCCAGCAGCGTTGGACAGGGTCTACAAGAGACCCAGTACTTC.

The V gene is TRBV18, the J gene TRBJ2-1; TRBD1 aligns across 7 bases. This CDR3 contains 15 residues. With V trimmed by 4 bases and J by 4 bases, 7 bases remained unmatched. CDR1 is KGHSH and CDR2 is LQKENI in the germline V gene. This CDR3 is CASSQQGYLYNEQFF. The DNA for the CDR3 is TGTGCCAGCTCACAACAGGGGTACCTATACAATGAGCAGTTCTTC.

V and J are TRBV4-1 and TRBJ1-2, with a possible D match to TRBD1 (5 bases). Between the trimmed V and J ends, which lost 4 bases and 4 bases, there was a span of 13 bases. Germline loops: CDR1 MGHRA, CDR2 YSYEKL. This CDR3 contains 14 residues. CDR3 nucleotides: TGCGCCAGCAGCCGGATCAGGGTATCCTATGGCTACACCTTC. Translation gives CASSRIRVSYGYTF.

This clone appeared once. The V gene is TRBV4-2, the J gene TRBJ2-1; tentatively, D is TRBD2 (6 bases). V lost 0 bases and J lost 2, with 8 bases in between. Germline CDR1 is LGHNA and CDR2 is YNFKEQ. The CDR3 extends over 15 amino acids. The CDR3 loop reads CASSQEDYTYNEQFF. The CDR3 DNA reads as TGTGCCAGCAGCCAAGAGGACTATACCTACAATGAGCAGTTCTTC.

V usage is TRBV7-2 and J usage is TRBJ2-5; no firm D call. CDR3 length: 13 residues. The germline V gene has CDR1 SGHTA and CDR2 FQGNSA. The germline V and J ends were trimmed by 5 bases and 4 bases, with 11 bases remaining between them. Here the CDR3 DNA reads TGTGCCAGCAGCCCCTATGGGCCAGAGACCCAGTACTTC. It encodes CASSPYGPETQYF.

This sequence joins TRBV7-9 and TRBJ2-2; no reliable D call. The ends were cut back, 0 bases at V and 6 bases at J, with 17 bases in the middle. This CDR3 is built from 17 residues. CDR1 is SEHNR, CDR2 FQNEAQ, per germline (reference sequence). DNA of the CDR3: TGTGCCAGCAGCTTAGCGGCAAGCGTGAGAGATGCCGGGGAGCTGTTTTTT. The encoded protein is CASSLAASVRDAGELFF.

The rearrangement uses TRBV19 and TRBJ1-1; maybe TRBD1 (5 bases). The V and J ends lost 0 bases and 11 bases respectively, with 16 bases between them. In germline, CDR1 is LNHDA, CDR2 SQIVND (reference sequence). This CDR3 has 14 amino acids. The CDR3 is CASSIDRGVEGAFF. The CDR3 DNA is TGTGCCAGTAGTATAGATCGAGGCGTCGAGGGGGCTTTCTTT.